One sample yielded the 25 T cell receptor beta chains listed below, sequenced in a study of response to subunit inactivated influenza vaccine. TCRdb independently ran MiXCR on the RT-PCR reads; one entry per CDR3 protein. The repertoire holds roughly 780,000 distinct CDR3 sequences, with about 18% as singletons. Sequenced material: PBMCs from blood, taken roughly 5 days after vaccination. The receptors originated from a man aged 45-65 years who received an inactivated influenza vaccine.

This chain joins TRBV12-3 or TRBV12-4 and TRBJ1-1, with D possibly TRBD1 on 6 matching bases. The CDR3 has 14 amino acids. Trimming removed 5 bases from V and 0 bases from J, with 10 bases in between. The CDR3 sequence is CASSGQSMNTEAFF. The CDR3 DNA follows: TGTGCCAGCAGTGGACAGTCCATGAACACTGAAGCTTTCTTT.

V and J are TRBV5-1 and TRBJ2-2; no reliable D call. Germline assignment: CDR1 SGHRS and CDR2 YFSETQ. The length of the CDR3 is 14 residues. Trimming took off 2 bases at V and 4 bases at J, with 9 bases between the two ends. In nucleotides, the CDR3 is TGCGCCAGCAGCTTAAGTCCGATCACCGGGGAGCTGTTTTTT. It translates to CASSLSPITGELFF.

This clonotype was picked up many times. CDR3 sequence (DNA): TGTGCCAGCAGTCCTGGGACGCCCAACACCGGGGAGCTGTTTTTT. Protein sequence: CASSPGTPNTGELFF. The chain has TRBV12-3 or TRBV12-4 and TRBJ2-2, with D possibly being TRBD1 or TRBD2 (5 bases each). CDR3 length equals 15 residues. V lost 5 bases, J lost 2 bases, and 12 bases lay in between.

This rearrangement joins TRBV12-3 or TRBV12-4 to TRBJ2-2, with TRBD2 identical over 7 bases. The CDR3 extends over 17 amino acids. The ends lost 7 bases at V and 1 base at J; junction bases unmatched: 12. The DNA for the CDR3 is TGTGCCAGCAATCCCCTTCCGGGACTAAAGAACACCGGGGAGCTGTTTTTT. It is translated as CASNPLPGLKNTGELFF.

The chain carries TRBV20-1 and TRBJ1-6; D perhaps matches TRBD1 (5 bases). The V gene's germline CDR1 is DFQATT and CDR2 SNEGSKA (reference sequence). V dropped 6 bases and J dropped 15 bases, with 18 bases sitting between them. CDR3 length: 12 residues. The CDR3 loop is CSAVDIRQLLHF. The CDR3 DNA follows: TGCAGTGCGGTTGATATAAGACAGCTCCTCCACTTT.

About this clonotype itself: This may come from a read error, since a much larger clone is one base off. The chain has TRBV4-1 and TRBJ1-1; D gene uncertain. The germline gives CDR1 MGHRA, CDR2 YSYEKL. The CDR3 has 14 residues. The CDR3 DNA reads TGCGCCAGAAGCCAAGATTCCGGACGGACTGAAGCTTTCTTT. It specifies CARSQDSGRTEAFF.

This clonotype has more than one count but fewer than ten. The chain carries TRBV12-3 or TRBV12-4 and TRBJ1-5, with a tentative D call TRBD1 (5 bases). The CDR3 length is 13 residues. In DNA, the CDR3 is TGTGCAACTTCGCAGGGAACGCATGTAGCCCAGCATTTT. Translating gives CATSQGTHVAQHF.

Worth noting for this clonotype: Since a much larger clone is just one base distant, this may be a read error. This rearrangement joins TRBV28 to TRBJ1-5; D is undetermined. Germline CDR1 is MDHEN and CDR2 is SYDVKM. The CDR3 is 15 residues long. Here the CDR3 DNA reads TGTGCCAGCAGTTTGGGTACTTATAGCAATCAGCACCAGCATTTT. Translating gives CASSLGTYSNQHQHF.

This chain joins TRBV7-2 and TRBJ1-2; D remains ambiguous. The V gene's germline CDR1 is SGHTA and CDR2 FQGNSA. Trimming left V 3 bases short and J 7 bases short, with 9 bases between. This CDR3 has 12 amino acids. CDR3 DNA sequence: TGTGCCAGCAGCTTGGGTCATATTGGCTACACCTTC. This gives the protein CASSLGHIGYTF.

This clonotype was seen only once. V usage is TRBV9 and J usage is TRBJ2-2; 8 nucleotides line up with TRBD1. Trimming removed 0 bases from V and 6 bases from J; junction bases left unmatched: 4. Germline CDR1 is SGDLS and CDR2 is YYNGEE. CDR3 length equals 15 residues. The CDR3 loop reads CASSVGQGAAGELFF. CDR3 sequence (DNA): TGTGCCAGCAGCGTAGGGCAGGGGGCCGCCGGGGAGCTGTTTTTT.

In DNA form, the CDR3 reads TGTGCCAGCGAAGGGACTAGCGGGAGAATAAGTGAGCAGTTCTTC. Amino acids: CASEGTSGRISEQFF. V usage is TRBV25-1 and J usage is TRBJ2-1, with 14 positions matching TRBD2. The CDR3 totals 15 residues. From germline, CDR1 is MGHDK and CDR2 SYGVNS. J was trimmed by 9 bases and V by 8 bases; bases with no gene match: 9.

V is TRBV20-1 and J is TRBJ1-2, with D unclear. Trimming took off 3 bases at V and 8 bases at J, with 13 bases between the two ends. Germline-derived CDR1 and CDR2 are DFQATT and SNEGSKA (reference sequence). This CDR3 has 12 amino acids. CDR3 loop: CSASLMGAGYTF. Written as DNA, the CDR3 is TGCAGTGCTAGTTTAATGGGAGCCGGCTACACCTTC.

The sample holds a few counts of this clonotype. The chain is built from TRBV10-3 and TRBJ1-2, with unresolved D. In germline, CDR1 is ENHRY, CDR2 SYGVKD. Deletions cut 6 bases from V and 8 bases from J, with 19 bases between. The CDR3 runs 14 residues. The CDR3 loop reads CAIREGALQGGYTF. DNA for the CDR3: TGTGCCATCAGGGAGGGAGCTCTCCAAGGGGGCTACACCTTC.

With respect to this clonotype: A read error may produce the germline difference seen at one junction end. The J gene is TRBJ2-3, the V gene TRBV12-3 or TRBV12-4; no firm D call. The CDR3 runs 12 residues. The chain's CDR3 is CAISRLGDTHYF. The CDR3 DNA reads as TGTGCCATCAGTCGACTTGGCGATACGCACTATTTT.

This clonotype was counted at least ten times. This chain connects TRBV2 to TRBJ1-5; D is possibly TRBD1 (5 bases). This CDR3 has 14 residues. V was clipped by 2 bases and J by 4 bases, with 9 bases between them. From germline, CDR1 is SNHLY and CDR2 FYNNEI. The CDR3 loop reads CASSEQGLNQPQHF. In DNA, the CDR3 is TGTGCCAGCAGTGAACAGGGTCTTAATCAGCCCCAGCATTTT.

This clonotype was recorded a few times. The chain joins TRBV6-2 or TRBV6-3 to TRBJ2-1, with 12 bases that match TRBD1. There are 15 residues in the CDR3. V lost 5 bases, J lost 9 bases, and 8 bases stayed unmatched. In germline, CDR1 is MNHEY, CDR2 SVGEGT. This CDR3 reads CASSGPGQGAVEQFF. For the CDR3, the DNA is TGTGCCAGCAGTGGACCGGGACAGGGGGCGGTTGAGCAGTTCTTC.

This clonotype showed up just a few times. The CDR3 protein is CSARGLQGINHEQYF. The CDR3 DNA sequence: TGCAGTGCTAGAGGCCTACAGGGCATAAACCACGAGCAGTACTTC. This chain uses TRBV20-1 with TRBJ2-7; the D gene is possibly TRBD1 (6 bases). In germline, CDR1 is DFQATT, CDR2 SNEGSKA (reference sequence). Trimming removed 1 base at V and 5 bases at J, with 18 bases between. There are 15 residues in the CDR3.

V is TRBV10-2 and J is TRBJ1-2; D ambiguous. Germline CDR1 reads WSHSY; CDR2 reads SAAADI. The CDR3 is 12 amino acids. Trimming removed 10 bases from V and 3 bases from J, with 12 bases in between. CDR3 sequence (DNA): TGCGCCACGCAGTCCACCGACTATGGCTACACCTTC. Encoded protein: CATQSTDYGYTF.

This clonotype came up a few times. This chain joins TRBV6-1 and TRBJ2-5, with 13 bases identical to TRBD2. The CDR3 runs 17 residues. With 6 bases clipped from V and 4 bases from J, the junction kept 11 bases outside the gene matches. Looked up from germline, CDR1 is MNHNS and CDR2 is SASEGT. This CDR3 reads CASRIPGLAGFPETQYF. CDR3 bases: TGTGCCAGCAGAATCCCGGGACTAGCGGGGTTCCCAGAGACCCAGTACTTC.

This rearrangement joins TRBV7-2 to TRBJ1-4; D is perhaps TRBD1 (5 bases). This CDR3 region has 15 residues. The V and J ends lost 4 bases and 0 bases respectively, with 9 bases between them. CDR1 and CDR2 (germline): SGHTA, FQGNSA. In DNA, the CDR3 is TGTGCCAGCAGCTACCAGACAGCAACTAATGAAAAACTGTTTTTT. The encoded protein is CASSYQTATNEKLFF.

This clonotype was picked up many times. The CDR3 reads CASSLPGTDTQYF. The CDR3 DNA is TGTGCCAGCAGTTTACCCGGGACAGATACGCAGTATTTT. The chain carries TRBV28 and TRBJ2-3; D is undetermined. The germline V and J ends were trimmed by 2 bases and 3 bases, with 6 bases remaining between them. Germline V gene data show CDR1 as MDHEN and CDR2 as SYDVKM. The CDR3 sequence is 13 residues long.

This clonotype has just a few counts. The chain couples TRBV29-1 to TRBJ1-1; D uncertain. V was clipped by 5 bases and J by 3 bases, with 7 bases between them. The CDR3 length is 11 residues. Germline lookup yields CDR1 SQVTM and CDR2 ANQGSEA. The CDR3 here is CSVWQYTEAFF. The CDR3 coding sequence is TGCAGCGTTTGGCAGTACACTGAAGCTTTCTTT.

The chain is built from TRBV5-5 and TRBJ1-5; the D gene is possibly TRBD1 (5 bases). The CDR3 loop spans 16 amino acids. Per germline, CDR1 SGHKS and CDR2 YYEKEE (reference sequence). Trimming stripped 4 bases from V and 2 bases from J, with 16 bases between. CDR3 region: CASSQGSPGGNQPQHF. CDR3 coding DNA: TGTGCCAGCAGCCAGGGATCACCGGGGGGCAATCAGCCCCAGCATTTT.

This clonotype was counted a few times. CDR3 protein: CASSFPRNGAGELFF. CDR3 in DNA: TGTGCCAGCAGTTTTCCCCGGAACGGCGCCGGGGAGCTGTTTTTT. The chain has TRBV28 and TRBJ2-2; D not certain. CDR1 is MDHEN, CDR2 SYDVKM, per germline. V lost 3 bases and J lost 6, with 14 bases in between. This CDR3 comprises 15 residues.

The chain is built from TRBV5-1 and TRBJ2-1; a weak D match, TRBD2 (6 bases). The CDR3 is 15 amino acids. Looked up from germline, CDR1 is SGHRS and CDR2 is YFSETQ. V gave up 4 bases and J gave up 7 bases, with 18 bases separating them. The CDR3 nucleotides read TGCGCCAGCAGCACCGGCGGGGTTTTGGGGAATGAGCAGTTCTTC. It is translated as CASSTGGVLGNEQFF.